Listed below are T cell receptor beta chains from one sample, sequenced in a study of cytomegalovirus exposure and HLA in healthy donors. The data were produced by immunoSEQ multiplex PCR, yet TCRdb's version contains in-frame clones alone and is incomplete. The sample has more than 150,000 clones, more than 65% seen once. The sample consisted of PBMCs. The source is a girl between 2 and 10 years old in good health and CMV-seropositive. The CDR3 runs from the conserved cysteine through the conserved F or W. Fields, in order: CDR3 length, V gene, clone size, D gene, J gene, CDR3 protein, CDR3 DNA. D genes are given only for firm matches. A row's size may be missing; if present it is once, few, many or a size class.

18,TRBV7-2,NA,TRBD2,TRBJ2-1,CASSLPRLAVLSRDEQFF,TGTGCCAGCAGCCTCCCGAGACTAGCGGTCCTAAGTCGGGATGAGCAGTTCTTC
13,TRBV5-8,NA,TRBD2,TRBJ2-3,CASSLAGLDTQYF,TGTGCCAGCAGCCTAGCGGGGTTAGATACGCAGTATTTT
17,TRBV28,NA,NA,TRBJ1-6,CASSTSPTGPFNSPLHF,TGTGCCAGCAGTACATCCCCGACTGGCCCCTTCAATTCACCCCTCCACTTT
13,TRBV30,NA,NA,TRBJ1-2,CAWSKQPPGIVTF,TGTGCCTGGAGTAAACAACCCCCAGGTATTGTCACCTTC
15,TRBV28,NA,NA,TRBJ2-7,CASSLPTRSSYEQYF,TGTGCCAGCAGTCTACCAACTAGGAGCTCCTACGAGCAGTACTTC
18,TRBV27,NA,NA,TRBJ2-7,CASSLVVVGNRVSHEQYF,TGTGCCAGCAGTTTAGTGGTTGTGGGGAACAGGGTGTCCCACGAGCAGTACTTC
13,TRBV2,NA,NA,TRBJ2-7,CASSEEIAYEQYF,TGTGCCAGCAGTGAAGAAATAGCCTACGAGCAGTACTTC
14,TRBV6-5,NA,NA,TRBJ2-2,CASSAGVGTGELFF,TGTGCCAGCAGTGCAGGGGTGGGCACCGGGGAGCTGTTTTTT
13,TRBV18,NA,NA,TRBJ1-5,CASSPDSNQPQHF,TGTGCCAGCTCACCAGACAGTAATCAGCCCCAGCATTTT
13,TRBV5-4,NA,NA,TRBJ1-2,CASRDLANYGYTF,TGTGCCAGCAGGGACTTAGCTAACTATGGCTACACCTTC
17,TRBV2,NA,TRBD1,TRBJ1-5,CASSEPPDRGHNQPQHF,TGTGCCAGCAGTGAACCCCCGGACAGGGGACACAATCAGCCCCAGCATTTT
15,TRBV7-9,NA,TRBD1,TRBJ2-7,CASRPIDRVRAEQYF,TGTGCCAGCAGACCCATTGACAGGGTAAGAGCCGAGCAGTACTTC
14,TRBV28,NA,NA,TRBJ2-1,CASSFSLRPNEQFF,TGTGCCAGCAGTTTTTCGCTACGCCCCAATGAGCAGTTCTTC
10,TRBV20-1,NA,NA,TRBJ1-2,CSDRTYGYTF,TGCAGTGACAGGACCTATGGCTACACCTTC
15,TRBV7-8,NA,NA,TRBJ2-1,CASSPNRSRLNEQFF,TGTGCCAGCAGCCCGAACCGGTCGAGGTTGAATGAGCAGTTCTTC
14,TRBV19,few,TRBD1,TRBJ1-3,CASTGTGSGNTIYF,TGTGCCAGTACCGGGACAGGTTCTGGAAACACCATATATTTT
11,TRBV27,NA,NA,TRBJ2-1,CASSSGDEQFF,TGTGCCAGCAGTTCGGGGGATGAGCAGTTCTTC
14,TRBV27,NA,NA,TRBJ1-2,CASSFGSDYYGYTF,TGTGCCAGCAGTTTTGGCTCTGATTACTATGGCTACACCTTC